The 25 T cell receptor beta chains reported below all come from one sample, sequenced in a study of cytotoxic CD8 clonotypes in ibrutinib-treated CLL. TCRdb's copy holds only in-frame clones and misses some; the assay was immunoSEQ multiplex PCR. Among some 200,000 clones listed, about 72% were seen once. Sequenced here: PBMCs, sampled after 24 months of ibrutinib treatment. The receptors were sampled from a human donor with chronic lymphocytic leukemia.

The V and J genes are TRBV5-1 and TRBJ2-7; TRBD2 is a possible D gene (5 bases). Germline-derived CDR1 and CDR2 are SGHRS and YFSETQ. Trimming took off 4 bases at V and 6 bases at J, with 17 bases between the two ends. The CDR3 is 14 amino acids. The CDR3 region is CASSPSQDGVEQYF. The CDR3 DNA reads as TGCGCCAGCAGCCCTTCCCAAGACGGGGTCGAGCAGTACTTC.

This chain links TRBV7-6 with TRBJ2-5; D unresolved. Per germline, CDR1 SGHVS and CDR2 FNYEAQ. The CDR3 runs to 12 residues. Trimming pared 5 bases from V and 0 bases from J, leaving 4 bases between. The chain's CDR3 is CASSQYQETQYF. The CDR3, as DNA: TGTGCCAGCAGCCAGTACCAAGAGACCCAGTACTTC.

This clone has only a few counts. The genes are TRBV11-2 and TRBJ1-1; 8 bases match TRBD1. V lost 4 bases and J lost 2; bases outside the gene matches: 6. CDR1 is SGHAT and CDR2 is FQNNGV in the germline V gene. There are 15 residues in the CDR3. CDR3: CASSSGQGRNTEAFF. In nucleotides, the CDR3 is TGTGCCAGCAGCTCAGGACAGGGAAGAAACACTGAAGCTTTCTTT. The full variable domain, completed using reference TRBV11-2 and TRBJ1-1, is EAGVAQSPRYKIIEKRQSVAFWCNPISGHATLYWYQQILGQGPKLLIQFQNNGVVDDSQLPKDRFSAERLKGVDSTLKIQPAKLEDSAVYLCASSSGQGRNTEAFFGQGTRLTVV.

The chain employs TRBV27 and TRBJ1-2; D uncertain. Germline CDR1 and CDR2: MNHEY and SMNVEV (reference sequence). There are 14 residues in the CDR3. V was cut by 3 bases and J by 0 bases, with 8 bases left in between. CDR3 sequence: CASSFAGTNYGYTF. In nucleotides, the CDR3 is TGTGCCAGCAGTTTCGCCGGGACTAACTATGGCTACACCTTC.

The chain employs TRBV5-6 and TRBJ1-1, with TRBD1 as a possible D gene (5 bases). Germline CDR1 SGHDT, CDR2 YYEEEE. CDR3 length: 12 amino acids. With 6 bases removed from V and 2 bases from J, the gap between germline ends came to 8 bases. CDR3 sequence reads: CASTTANTEAFF. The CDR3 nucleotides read TGTGCCAGCACGACAGCAAACACTGAAGCTTTCTTT.

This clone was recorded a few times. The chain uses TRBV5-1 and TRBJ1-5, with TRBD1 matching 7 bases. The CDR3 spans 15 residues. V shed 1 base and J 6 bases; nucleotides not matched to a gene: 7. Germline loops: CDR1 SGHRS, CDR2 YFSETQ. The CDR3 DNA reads TGCGCCAGCAGCTTGATAGGGGGCGAGATTCAGCCCCAGCATTTT. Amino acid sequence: CASSLIGGEIQPQHF.

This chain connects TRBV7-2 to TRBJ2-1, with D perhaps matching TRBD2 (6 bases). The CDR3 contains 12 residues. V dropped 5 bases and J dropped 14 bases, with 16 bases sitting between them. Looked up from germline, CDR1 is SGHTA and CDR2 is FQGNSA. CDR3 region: CASSDTWGEKFF. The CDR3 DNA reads TGTGCCAGCAGCGATACTTGGGGGGAAAAGTTCTTC.

The CDR3 loop is CASSVASGGTDTQYF. DNA for the CDR3: TGTGCCAGCAGCGTAGCTAGCGGAGGCACAGATACGCAGTATTTT. J is TRBJ2-3 and V is TRBV9, with 7 bases lining up with TRBD2. CDR1 SGDLS and CDR2 YYNGEE come from the germline V gene. With 0 bases clipped from V and 1 base from J, the junction kept 2 bases outside the gene matches. The CDR3 runs to 15 residues.

The CDR3 sequence is CASSLSDSSYEQYF. CDR3 nucleotides: TGTGCCAGCAGTTTATCAGATAGCTCCTACGAGCAGTACTTC. This chain uses TRBV27 with TRBJ2-7; D is undetermined. This CDR3 is built from 14 residues. Germline CDR1 and CDR2: MNHEY and SMNVEV (reference sequence). V lost 0 bases and J 0 bases, leaving 6 bases between the germline ends.

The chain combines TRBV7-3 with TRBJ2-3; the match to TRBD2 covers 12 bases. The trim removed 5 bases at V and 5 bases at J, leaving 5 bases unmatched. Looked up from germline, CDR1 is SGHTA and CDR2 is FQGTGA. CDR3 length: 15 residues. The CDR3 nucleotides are TGTGCCAGCAGCCGGACTAGCGGGGTGATAGATACGCAGTATTTT. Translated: CASSRTSGVIDTQYF.

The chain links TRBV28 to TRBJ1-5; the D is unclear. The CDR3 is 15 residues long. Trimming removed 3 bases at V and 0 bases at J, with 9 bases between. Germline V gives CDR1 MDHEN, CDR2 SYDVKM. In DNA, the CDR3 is TGTGCCAGCAGTTTGGGCCAGAGTAGCAATCAGCCCCAGCATTTT. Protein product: CASSLGQSSNQPQHF.

CDR3 bases: TGTGCCAGCAGCTTAGGGTCTCTAGCGGGAGGAGGCGAGCAGTACTTC. This codes for CASSLGSLAGGGEQYF. The genes are TRBV11-2 and TRBJ2-7; TRBD2 aligns across 11 bases. The CDR3 consists of 16 residues. Per germline, CDR1 SGHAT and CDR2 FQNNGV. Losses at the gene ends were 1 base for V and 6 bases for J; bases not matched to a gene: 8. Full variable domain (remainder filled in from reference TRBV11-2 and TRBJ2-7): EAGVAQSPRYKIIEKRQSVAFWCNPISGHATLYWYQQILGQGPKLLIQFQNNGVVDDSQLPKDRFSAERLKGVDSTLKIQPAKLEDSAVYLCASSLGSLAGGGEQYFGPGTRLTVT.

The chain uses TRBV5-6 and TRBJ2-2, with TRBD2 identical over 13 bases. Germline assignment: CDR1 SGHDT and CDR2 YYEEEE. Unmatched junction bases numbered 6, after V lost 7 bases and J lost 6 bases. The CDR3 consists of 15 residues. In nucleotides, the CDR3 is TGTGCCAGCTGGACTAGCGGGAGAATCCCCGGGGAGCTGTTTTTT. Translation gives CASWTSGRIPGELFF.

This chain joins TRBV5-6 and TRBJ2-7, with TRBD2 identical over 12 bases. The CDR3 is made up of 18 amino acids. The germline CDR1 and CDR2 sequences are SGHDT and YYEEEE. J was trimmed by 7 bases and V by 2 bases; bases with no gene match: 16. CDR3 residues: CASSFVASGRAGSKEQYF. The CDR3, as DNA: TGTGCCAGCAGCTTTGTGGCTAGCGGGAGGGCCGGTTCGAAGGAGCAGTACTTC. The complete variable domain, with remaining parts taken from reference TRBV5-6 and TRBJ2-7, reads DAGVTQSPTHLIKTRGQQVTLRCSPKSGHDTVSWYQQALGQGPQFIFQYYEEEERQRGNFPDRFSGHQFPNYSSELNVNALLLGDSALYLCASSFVASGRAGSKEQYFGPGTRLTVT.

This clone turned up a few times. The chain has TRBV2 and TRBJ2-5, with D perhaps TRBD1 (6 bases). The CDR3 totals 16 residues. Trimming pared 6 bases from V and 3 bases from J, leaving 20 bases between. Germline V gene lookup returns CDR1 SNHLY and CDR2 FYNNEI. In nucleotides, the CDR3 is TGTGCCAGCAGGCAGGAGAGGGGGACACGGAAAGAGACCCAGTACTTC. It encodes CASRQERGTRKETQYF.

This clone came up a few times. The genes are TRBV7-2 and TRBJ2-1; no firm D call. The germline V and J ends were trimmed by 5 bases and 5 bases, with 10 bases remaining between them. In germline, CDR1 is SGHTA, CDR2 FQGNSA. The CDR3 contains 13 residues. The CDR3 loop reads CASSQSVHNEQFF. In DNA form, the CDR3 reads TGTGCCAGCAGCCAATCAGTTCACAATGAGCAGTTCTTC.

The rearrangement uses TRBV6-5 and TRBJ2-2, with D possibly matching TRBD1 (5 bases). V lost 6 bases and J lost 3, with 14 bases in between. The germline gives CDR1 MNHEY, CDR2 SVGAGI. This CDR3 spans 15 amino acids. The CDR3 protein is CASRPPVGDTGELFF. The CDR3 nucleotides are TGTGCCAGCAGACCCCCGGTAGGGGACACCGGGGAGCTGTTTTTT.

The CDR3 region has the DNA TGTGCCTGGAGTGTACAAGGGTATGAAAAACTGTTTTTT. Translation: CAWSVQGYEKLFF. The chain uses TRBV30 and TRBJ1-4; D gene unclear. V gave up 0 bases and J gave up 6 bases, with 8 bases separating them. CDR3 length: 13 residues. The V gene's germline CDR1 is GTSNPN and CDR2 SVGIG (reference sequence).

Here the CDR3 reads CASSVGGRAPDTQYF. Written as DNA, the CDR3 is TGTGCCAGCAGCGTTGGCGGGAGGGCCCCGGATACGCAGTATTTT. This sequence joins TRBV9 and TRBJ2-3, with 9 bases matching TRBD2. The CDR3 is 15 amino acids. V trimming: 2 bases; J trimming: 6 bases; junction bases outside the gene matches: 7. The germline V gene encodes CDR1 SGDLS and CDR2 YYNGEE.

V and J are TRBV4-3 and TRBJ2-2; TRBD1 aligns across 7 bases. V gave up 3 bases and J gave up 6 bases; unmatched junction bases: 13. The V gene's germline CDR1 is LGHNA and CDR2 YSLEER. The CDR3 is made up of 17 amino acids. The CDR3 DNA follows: TGCGCCAGCAGCCACCACCGACAGGGCTCAGGTGCCGGGGAGCTGTTTTTT. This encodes CASSHHRQGSGAGELFF.

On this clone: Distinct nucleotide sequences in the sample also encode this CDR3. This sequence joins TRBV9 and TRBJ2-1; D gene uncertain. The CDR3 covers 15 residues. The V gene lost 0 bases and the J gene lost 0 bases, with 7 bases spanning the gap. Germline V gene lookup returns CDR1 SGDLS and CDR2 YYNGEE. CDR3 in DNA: TGTGCCAGCAGCGTAGCTACATCCTCCTACAATGAGCAGTTCTTC. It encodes CASSVATSSYNEQFF.

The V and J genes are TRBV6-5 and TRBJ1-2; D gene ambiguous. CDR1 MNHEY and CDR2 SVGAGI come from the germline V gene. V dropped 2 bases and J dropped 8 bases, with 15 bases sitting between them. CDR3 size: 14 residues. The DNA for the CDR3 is TGTGCCAGCAGTTACCGGCCCCCCTTGGAAGGCTACACCTTC. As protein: CASSYRPPLEGYTF.

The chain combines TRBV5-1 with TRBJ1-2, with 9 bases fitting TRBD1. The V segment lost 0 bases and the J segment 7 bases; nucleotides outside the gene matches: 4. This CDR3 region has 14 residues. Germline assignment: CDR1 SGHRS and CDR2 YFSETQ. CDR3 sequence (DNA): TGCGCCAGCAGCTTGGGCACAGGGGGCCGTGGCTACACCTTC. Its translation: CASSLGTGGRGYTF.

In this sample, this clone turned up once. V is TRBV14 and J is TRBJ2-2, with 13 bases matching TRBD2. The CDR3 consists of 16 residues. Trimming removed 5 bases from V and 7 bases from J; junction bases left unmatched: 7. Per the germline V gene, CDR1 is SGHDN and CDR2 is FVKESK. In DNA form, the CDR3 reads TGTGCCAGCAGCTCACTCGGACTAGCGGGAGACGGGGAGCTGTTTTTT. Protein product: CASSSLGLAGDGELFF.

Here the CDR3 reads CASSLDQGFSLGYTF. CDR3 DNA: TGTGCCAGCTCACTAGACCAGGGGTTTAGCCTGGGCTACACCTTC. The chain uses TRBV18 and TRBJ1-2; D may be TRBD1 (6 bases). V was shortened by 4 bases and J by 8 bases, with 20 bases between the two germline ends. The V gene's germline CDR1 is KGHSH and CDR2 LQKENI. This CDR3 has 15 residues. Looking up the rest from reference TRBV18 and TRBJ1-2 gives the full variable domain: NAGVMQNPRHLVRRRGQEARLRCSPMKGHSHVYWYRQLPEEGLKFMVYLQKENIIDESGMPKERFSAEFPKEGPSILRIQQVVRGDSAAYFCASSLDQGFSLGYTFGSGTRLTVV.